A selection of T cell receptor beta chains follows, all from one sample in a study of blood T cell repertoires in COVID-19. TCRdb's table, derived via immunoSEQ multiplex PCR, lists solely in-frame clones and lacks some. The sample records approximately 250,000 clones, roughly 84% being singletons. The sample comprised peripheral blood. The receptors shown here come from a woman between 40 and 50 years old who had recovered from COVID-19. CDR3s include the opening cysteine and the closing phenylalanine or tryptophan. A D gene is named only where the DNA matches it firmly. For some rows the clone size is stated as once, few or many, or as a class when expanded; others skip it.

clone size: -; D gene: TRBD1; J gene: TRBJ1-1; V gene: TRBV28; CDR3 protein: CASSSTGTGGLGTEAFF; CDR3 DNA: TGTGCCAGCAGTTCAACCGGGACAGGGGGATTAGGCACTGAAGCTTTCTTT
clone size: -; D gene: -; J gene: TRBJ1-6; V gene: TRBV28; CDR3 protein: CASARGSNSPLHF; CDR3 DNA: TGTGCCAGCGCTCGGGGATCGAATTCACCCCTCCACTTT
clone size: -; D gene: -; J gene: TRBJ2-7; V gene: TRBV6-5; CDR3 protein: CASSLYLTASKQYF; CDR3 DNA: TGTGCCAGCAGTCTCTACTTGACTGCATCTAAGCAGTACTTC
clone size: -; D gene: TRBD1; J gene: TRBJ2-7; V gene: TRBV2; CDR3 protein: CASRDRMSSYEQYF; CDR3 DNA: TGTGCCAGCAGGGACAGGATGAGCTCCTACGAGCAGTACTTC
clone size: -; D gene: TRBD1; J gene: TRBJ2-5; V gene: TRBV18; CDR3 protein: CASSPQGAGETQYF; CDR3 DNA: TGTGCCAGCTCGCCACAGGGGGCAGGGGAGACCCAGTACTTC
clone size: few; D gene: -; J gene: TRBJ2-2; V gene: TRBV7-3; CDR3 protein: CASSLTGGSNTGELFF; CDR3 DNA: TGTGCCAGCAGCTTAACTGGCGGCTCGAACACCGGGGAGCTGTTTTTT
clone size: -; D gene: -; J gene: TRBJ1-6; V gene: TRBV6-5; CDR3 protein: CASRAPSSYNSPLHF; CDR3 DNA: TGTGCCAGCAGGGCCCCTAGCTCCTATAATTCACCCCTCCACTTT
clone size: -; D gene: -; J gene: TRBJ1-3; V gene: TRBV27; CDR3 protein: CASSLGASGNTIYF; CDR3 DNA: TGTGCCAGCAGTTTAGGAGCCTCTGGAAACACCATATATTTT
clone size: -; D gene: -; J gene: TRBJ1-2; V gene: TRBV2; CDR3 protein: CASSERFGAVGGGYTF; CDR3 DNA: TGTGCCAGCAGTGAACGGTTCGGGGCCGTGGGAGGAGGCTACACCTTC
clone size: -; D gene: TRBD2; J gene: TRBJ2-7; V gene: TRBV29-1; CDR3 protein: CSVDILAGGLYEQYF; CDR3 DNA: TGCAGCGTTGACATCCTAGCGGGGGGGCTCTACGAGCAGTACTTC
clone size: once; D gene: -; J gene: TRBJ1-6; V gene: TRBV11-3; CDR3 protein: CASSLNSLNSPLHF; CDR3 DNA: TGTGCCAGCAGCTTAAACAGCCTGAATTCACCCCTCCACTTT